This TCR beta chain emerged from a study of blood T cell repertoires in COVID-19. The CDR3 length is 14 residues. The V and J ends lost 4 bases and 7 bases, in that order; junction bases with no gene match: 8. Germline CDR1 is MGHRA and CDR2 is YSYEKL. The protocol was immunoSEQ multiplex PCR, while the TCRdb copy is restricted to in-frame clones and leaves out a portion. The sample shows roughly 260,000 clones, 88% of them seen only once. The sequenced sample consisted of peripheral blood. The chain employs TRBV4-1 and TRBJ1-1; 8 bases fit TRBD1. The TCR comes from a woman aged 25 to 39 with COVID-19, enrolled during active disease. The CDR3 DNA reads TGCGCCAGCAGCCGACCGACAGGGGTACGTGAAGCTTTCTTT. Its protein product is CASSRPTGVREAFF.